The sample holds one count of the clone carrying this T cell receptor (beta chain). This sample is part of a study of patients and donors after allogeneic stem cell transplantation. Each CDR3 protein is one row after TCRdb ran MiXCR on the RT-PCR reads. The sample contains about 40,000 distinct CDR3 sequences, about 30% of which appear only once. The specimen was blood, either unsorted or a sorted T cell fraction (not recorded which). The clonotype comes from a human donor who was either an allogeneic HSCT recipient or a stem cell or donor lymphocyte infusion donor (not recorded which). It is not recorded whose cells these are; they may come from a transplant donor.

The CDR3 here is CASSQPPWELGEQFF. For the CDR3, the DNA is TGTGCCAGCAGCCAACCCCCCTGGGAGTTGGGTGAGCAGTTCTTC. The chain employs TRBV14 and TRBJ2-1; D might be TRBD2 (5 bases). Between the trimmed V and J ends, which lost 2 bases and 9 bases, there was a span of 17 bases. The V gene's germline CDR1 is SGHDN and CDR2 FVKESK. This CDR3 contains 15 residues.